Presented here are 29 T cell receptor beta chains from one specimen sequenced in a study of blood T cells in healthy people across ages. With a J-beta primer mix and a sample-barcoded 5' primer, a second PCR ran 7 to 11 cycles. TCRdb reprocessed the 5' RACE reads with MiXCR, giving one entry per CDR3 protein. The repertoire holds fewer than 900,000 distinct CDR3 sequences, with 35% to 45% as singletons. Sequencing was carried out using blood. Receptors were obtained from a woman aged 60-70 years in good health.

Remarks on this clonotype: A single base separates this from a much larger clone, so it may be a read error. This chain uses TRBV27 with TRBJ2-1; 9 nucleotides agree with TRBD2. Germline CDR1 and CDR2: MNHEY and SMNVEV (reference sequence). The CDR3 length is 13 residues. J lost 14 bases, V lost 8 bases, and 13 bases had no gene match. CDR3 DNA: TGTGCCAGCCGAAAAGCGGGAGGTGCCAGGGAGTTCTTC. This translates into CASRKAGGAREFF.

To note about this clonotype: Germline is not matched at one junction end, which may reflect a read error. The chain combines TRBV6-6 with TRBJ2-7; D could derive from TRBD1 or TRBD2 (5 bases each). CDR1 and CDR2 (germline): MNHNY, SVGAGI (reference sequence). The CDR3 totals 14 residues. In DNA, the CDR3 is TGTGTCAGCACTCGGGGCCTTAGCTCCTACGAGCAGTACTTC. Protein sequence: CVSTRGLSSYEQYF.

V is TRBV20-1 and J is TRBJ2-3; TRBD2 aligns across 11 bases. From germline, CDR1 is DFQATT and CDR2 SNEGSKA (reference sequence). This CDR3 comprises 16 residues. Trimming took 5 bases from V and 8 from J; bases not matched to a gene: 15. The CDR3 region has the DNA TGCAGTGCTCGCAGGCCCGGGACTAGCGGCGCAGGTACGCAGTATTTT. Its translation: CSARRPGTSGAGTQYF.

This clonotype was counted only a few times. This chain connects TRBV27 to TRBJ2-7; D not certain. Trimming pared 6 bases from V and 6 bases from J, leaving 9 bases between. This CDR3 has 11 residues. Germline V gene lookup returns CDR1 MNHEY and CDR2 SMNVEV (reference sequence). This CDR3 reads CASRKGSEQYF. In DNA form, the CDR3 reads TGTGCCAGCAGGAAGGGATCCGAGCAGTACTTC.

This clonotype was observed many times. This chain joins TRBV24-1 and TRBJ2-1; 12 positions agree with TRBD2. The CDR3 totals 18 residues. Trimming at V came to 4 bases and at J to 4 bases, leaving 10 bases not matched to a gene. CDR1 KGHDR and CDR2 SFDVKD come from the germline V gene. The CDR3 region is CATSDAGTSGSSYNEQFF. The CDR3 DNA sequence: TGTGCCACCAGTGACGCCGGGACTAGCGGGTCTTCGTACAATGAGCAGTTCTTC.

The count of this clonotype is one. V usage is TRBV5-8 and J usage is TRBJ2-3; TRBD2 agrees at 12 bases. Germline assignment: CDR1 SGHTS and CDR2 YDEGEE. The CDR3 consists of 16 residues. V trimming: 4 bases; J trimming: 5 bases; junction bases outside the gene matches: 8. This CDR3 reads CASSVRLAGEGDTQYF. Written as DNA, the CDR3 is TGTGCCAGCAGCGTTCGACTAGCGGGAGAGGGAGATACGCAGTATTTT.

V and J are TRBV4-3 and TRBJ2-7; maybe TRBD1 (6 bases). Trimming removed 4 bases from V and 0 bases from J, with 10 bases in between. Germline values: CDR1 LGHNA, CDR2 YSLEER. This CDR3 spans 14 amino acids. CDR3 DNA: TGCGCCAGCAGCCGGGGACACGGCTCCTACGAGCAGTACTTC. Protein sequence: CASSRGHGSYEQYF.

This chain links TRBV20-1 with TRBJ2-7; D perhaps matches TRBD2 (7 bases). Germline V gene sequence: CDR1 DFQATT, CDR2 SNEGSKA (reference sequence). The CDR3 contains 17 residues. V shed 6 bases and J shed 2 bases, with 26 bases lying between them. The CDR3 spells CSATPGSSGGLPYEQYF. DNA of the CDR3: TGCAGTGCAACCCCGGGGAGTTCCGGGGGGCTCCCCTACGAGCAGTACTTC.

This clonotype has more than one count but fewer than ten. The rearrangement links TRBV10-3 to TRBJ2-3, with D unresolved. In germline, CDR1 is ENHRY, CDR2 SYGVKD. CDR3 length equals 15 residues. V shed 6 bases and J shed 2 bases, with 15 bases lying between them. For the CDR3, the DNA is TGTGCCATCAGCGACTTTCTGCCATCCACAGATACGCAGTATTTT. Its protein product is CAISDFLPSTDTQYF.

This clonotype turned up a few times. The V call is TRBV7-2, the J call TRBJ2-1; TRBD1 might be the D (8 bases). Trimming left V 1 base short and J 8 bases short, with 12 bases between. The CDR3 runs to 14 residues. The germline V gene has CDR1 SGHTA and CDR2 FQGNSA. The CDR3 sequence: CASSLEQGGDEQFF. The CDR3 region has the DNA TGTGCCAGCAGCTTAGAACAGGGGGGGGATGAGCAGTTCTTC.

This chain uses TRBV21-1 with TRBJ2-7; the DNA was not used to check the table's D call, TRBD2. TRBV21-1 is a pseudogene. This CDR3 is 17 amino acids long. The CDR3 region is CASSKGVVAGIFYEQYF. Written as DNA, the CDR3 is TGTGCCAGCAGCAAAGGTGTGGTAGCGGGAATCTTCTACGAGCAGTACTTC.

This clonotype was detected ten times or more. The V gene is TRBV20-1, the J gene TRBJ2-5; TRBD2 agrees at 7 bases. V was pared by 6 bases and J by 7 bases, with 8 bases of the junction left unmatched. The CDR3 has 12 amino acids. Germline CDR1 and CDR2: DFQATT and SNEGSKA (reference sequence). The CDR3 nucleotides read TGCAGTGCCGCCGGACTAGGCGGGACCCAGTACTTC. Translating gives CSAAGLGGTQYF.

This clonotype was counted ten times or more. V is TRBV11-2 and J is TRBJ2-1, with 7 positions matching TRBD2. After removal of 5 bases from V and 14 bases from J, the junction contained 12 bases not matched to a gene. The CDR3 extends over 13 amino acids. The germline CDR1 and CDR2 sequences are SGHAT and FQNNGV. The CDR3 loop reads CASSPRLGLREFF. The DNA of the CDR3 is TGTGCCAGCAGCCCCCGGCTGGGACTAAGGGAGTTCTTC.

This clonotype was detected only once. A much larger clone sits a single nucleotide away, making a read error possible. The chain recombines TRBV3-1 with TRBJ2-3; 13 bases are shared with TRBD2. The trim removed 2 bases at V and 4 bases at J, leaving 3 bases unmatched. This CDR3 region has 16 residues. The germline V gene has CDR1 LGHDT and CDR2 YNNKEL (reference sequence). CDR3 protein: CASSQLLAGGADTQYF. DNA for the CDR3: TGTGCCAGCAGCCAATTACTAGCGGGGGGGGCAGATACGCAGTATTTT.

The rearrangement links TRBV11-2 to TRBJ1-2; D is unclear. This CDR3 has 14 amino acids. The V and J ends lost 5 bases and 8 bases respectively, with 18 bases between them. Germline CDR1 is SGHAT and CDR2 is FQNNGV. CDR3 loop: CASSDQDGPVGYTF. The CDR3 DNA follows: TGTGCCAGCAGCGACCAAGATGGACCTGTGGGCTACACCTTC.

This clonotype was seen more than once but under ten times. The chain links TRBV11-2 to TRBJ2-7, with 10 positions matching TRBD2. The CDR3 covers 15 residues. Trimming at V came to 5 bases and at J to 2 bases, leaving 6 bases not matched to a gene. Germline CDR1 reads SGHAT; CDR2 reads FQNNGV. The CDR3 coding sequence is TGTGCCAGCAGCCAGGGGACTAGCGCAACCTACGAGCAGTACTTC. Protein product: CASSQGTSATYEQYF.

DNA for the CDR3: TGCAGTGCCTCGATAGGGTATTGGCACAATGAGCAGTTCTTC. Translation: CSASIGYWHNEQFF. The rearrangement uses TRBV20-1 and TRBJ2-1; D not certain. Trimming left V 6 bases short and J 5 bases short, with 17 bases between. The CDR3 runs to 14 residues. Germline lookup yields CDR1 DFQATT and CDR2 SNEGSKA (reference sequence).

The chain recombines TRBV20-1 with TRBJ2-1, with 8 bases matching TRBD2. V lost 0 bases and J lost 7; bases outside the gene matches: 11. Germline V gene data show CDR1 as DFQATT and CDR2 as SNEGSKA (reference sequence). CDR3 length: 16 amino acids. DNA of the CDR3: TGCAGTGCTAGAGATAACGCGCGCAGCGGGGGTAATGAGCAGTTCTTC. As protein: CSARDNARSGGNEQFF.

There are many counts of this clonotype. CDR3: CASKDSLANIQYF. CDR3 coding DNA: TGTGCCAGTAAGGACTCTCTTGCCAACATTCAGTACTTC. The gene calls are TRBV12-3 or TRBV12-4 and TRBJ2-4, with D possibly being TRBD2 (5 bases). The CDR3 is 13 amino acids. Trimming left V 9 bases short and J 7 bases short, with 16 bases between.

J is TRBJ2-4 and V is TRBV20-1, with a tentative D call TRBD2 (6 bases). Germline-derived CDR1 and CDR2 are DFQATT and SNEGSKA (reference sequence). V lost 6 bases and J lost 0, with 12 bases in between. This CDR3 comprises 14 residues. This CDR3 reads CSARDGGAKNIQYF. CDR3 nucleotide sequence: TGCAGTGCGCGGGACGGAGGAGCCAAAAACATTCAGTACTTC.

Ten or more counts support this clonotype. The J gene is TRBJ1-4, the V gene TRBV4-1; 8 bases match TRBD1. Trimming removed 4 bases from V and 8 bases from J; junction bases left unmatched: 9. The CDR3 is 15 residues long. The germline gives CDR1 MGHRA, CDR2 YSYEKL. The CDR3 protein is CASSLSDRVGEKLFF. The CDR3 DNA is TGCGCCAGCAGCCTCTCGGACAGGGTCGGAGAAAAACTGTTTTTT.

The chain joins TRBV9 to TRBJ2-7; D perhaps matches TRBD2 (6 bases). The germline V and J ends were trimmed by 3 bases and 1 base, with 14 bases remaining between them. The CDR3 consists of 15 residues. Germline assignment: CDR1 SGDLS and CDR2 YYNGEE. The DNA for the CDR3 is TGTGCCAGCAGCGCCGCGGAGGGGTGGTCCTACGAGCAGTACTTC. It codes for CASSAAEGWSYEQYF.

On this clonotype: At one of its ends the junction is not consistent with the germline gene, which may arise from a read error. This sequence joins TRBV5-4 and TRBJ2-1; D could derive from TRBD1 or TRBD2 (6 bases each). The CDR3 has 16 amino acids. CDR1 is SGHNT, CDR2 YYREEE, per germline (reference sequence). In DNA form, the CDR3 reads TGCGCCAGCAGCTTGGGGGGCGATTCCTCCTACAATGAGCAGTTCTTC. Translation gives CASSLGGDSSYNEQFF. Drawing the rest from reference TRBV5-4 and TRBJ2-1, the complete variable domain is ETGVTQSPTHLIKTRGQQVTLRCSSQSGHNTVSWYQQALGQGPQFIFQYYREEENGRGNFPPRFSGLQFPNYSSELNVNALELDDSALYLCASSLGGDSSYNEQFFGPGTRLTVL.

This clonotype was seen ten or more times. The chain couples TRBV7-2 to TRBJ2-3; 12 bases match TRBD2. Germline V gives CDR1 SGHTA, CDR2 FQGNSA. CDR3 length: 16 residues. V dropped 5 bases and J dropped 6; count of bases not matched to a gene: 9. The CDR3 loop reads CASSPGTSGRRDTQYF. CDR3 DNA: TGTGCCAGCAGCCCAGGAACTAGCGGGAGGAGGGATACGCAGTATTTT.

This rearrangement joins TRBV12-3 or TRBV12-4 to TRBJ2-4, with 10 bases identical to TRBD2. The CDR3 covers 14 residues. Germline trimming cut 3 bases from V and 15 bases from J; bases unmatched to any gene: 11. DNA for the CDR3: TGTGCCAGCAGTTTGCTAGCGGGAGTAGAGACCCTGTACTTC. Protein product: CASSLLAGVETLYF.

A few counts support this clonotype. The chain uses TRBV29-1 and TRBJ1-1; D gene unclear. The CDR3 is made up of 10 amino acids. Germline CDR1 is SQVTM and CDR2 is ANQGSEA. The V and J ends lost 5 bases and 7 bases respectively, with 8 bases between them. DNA for the CDR3: TGCAGCGTTCAATACAGTGAAGCTTTCTTT. The encoded protein is CSVQYSEAFF.

This clonotype appeared a single time. V gene TRBV6-5 combines with J gene TRBJ2-5; D unclear. The germline gives CDR1 MNHEY, CDR2 SVGAGI. Trimming cost V 8 bases and J 5 bases, with 18 bases left between them. CDR3 length equals 14 residues. CDR3 sequence (DNA): TGTGCCAGCGCATCCAGGCAGTTTTCGGAGACCCAGTACTTC. This encodes CASASRQFSETQYF.

V is TRBV6-4 and J is TRBJ2-6; a weak D match, TRBD1 (6 bases). The germline V gene encodes CDR1 MRHNA and CDR2 SNTAGT. V dropped 4 bases and J dropped 0 bases, with 13 bases sitting between them. This CDR3 comprises 17 residues. In DNA form, the CDR3 reads TGTGCCAGCAGTGCGGTGGGGGCGAACTCTGGGGCCAACGTCCTGACTTTC. This encodes CASSAVGANSGANVLTF.

The chain combines TRBV6-2 or TRBV6-3 with TRBJ1-6, with D tentatively TRBD1 (5 bases). Trimming took off 6 bases at V and 8 bases at J, with 23 bases between the two ends. Germline V gives CDR1 MNHEY, CDR2 SVGEGT. The CDR3 is 17 amino acids. The CDR3 protein is CASSPREGMRLDSPLHF. The DNA of the CDR3 is TGTGCCAGCAGCCCCCGGGAGGGGATGAGATTAGATTCACCCCTCCACTTT.